These 25 T cell receptor beta chains originate from one sample sequenced in a study of blood T cell repertoires in COVID-19. Data came from immunoSEQ multiplex PCR; TCRdb stores just in-frame clones and leaves some out. The repertoire holds around 19,000 clones, about 91% seen once, with about 7.4% in the top ten. The sample comprised peripheral blood. The receptors were gathered from a man in his 70s with active COVID-19.

The chain employs TRBV28 and TRBJ2-5; 10 bases line up with TRBD2. This CDR3 spans 15 amino acids. CDR1 is MDHEN, CDR2 SYDVKM, per germline. Unmatched junction bases numbered 8, after V lost 5 bases and J lost 5 bases. The CDR3 sequence: CASSPSMGLAETQYF. The CDR3 nucleotides read TGTGCCAGCAGTCCGTCTATGGGACTAGCGGAGACCCAGTACTTC. The full variable domain, with the rest looked up from reference TRBV28 and TRBJ2-5, is DVKVTQSSRYLVKRTGEKVFLECVQDMDHENMFWYRQDPGLGLRLIYFSYDVKMKEKGDIPEGYSVSREKKERFSLILESASTNQTSMYLCASSPSMGLAETQYFGPGTRLLVL.

The chain joins TRBV5-5 to TRBJ2-7; tentative D call: TRBD1 (6 bases). Germline values: CDR1 SGHKS, CDR2 YYEKEE (reference sequence). The V end was cut by 2 bases, the J end by 3 bases, with 12 bases between. The CDR3 has 14 amino acids. The CDR3: CASSFNREGYEQYF. In DNA, the CDR3 is TGTGCCAGCAGCTTTAACAGGGAAGGCTACGAGCAGTACTTC.

This clone was seen just once. V gene TRBV3-1 (or the pseudogene TRBV3-2) combines with J gene TRBJ1-2; D is unresolved. CDR3 length: 14 residues. Germline V gene lookup returns CDR1 LGHDT and CDR2 YNNKEL (reference sequence). With 2 bases removed from V and 3 bases from J, the gap between germline ends came to 10 bases. The CDR3 protein is CASSQLAGDYGYTF. The CDR3 DNA is TGTGCCAGCAGCCAATTGGCAGGCGACTATGGCTACACCTTC.

The V gene is TRBV2, the J gene TRBJ2-1; unclear D gene. With 7 bases removed from V and 10 bases from J, the gap between germline ends came to 11 bases. Germline loops: CDR1 SNHLY, CDR2 FYNNEI. The CDR3 runs 11 residues. CDR3 in amino acids: CASTYVGEQFF. In DNA, the CDR3 is TGTGCCAGCACCTATGTGGGCGAGCAGTTCTTC.

This clone has more than one count but fewer than ten. This chain joins TRBV6-2 or TRBV6-3 and TRBJ2-7; D is possibly TRBD2 (6 bases). This CDR3 has 15 amino acids. The germline V gene encodes CDR1 MNHEY and CDR2 SVGEGT. V was pared by 0 bases and J by 2 bases, with 11 bases between. CDR3 DNA: TGTGCCAGCAGTTACTCGATGCGGGGTACCTACGAGCAGTACTTC. Its protein product is CASSYSMRGTYEQYF.

The rearrangement links TRBV28 to TRBJ1-5; D is undetermined. Germline V CDR1 and CDR2: MDHEN, SYDVKM. The CDR3 has 12 residues. V was clipped by 9 bases and J by 2 bases, with 8 bases between them. CDR3 loop: CASLRGNQPQHF. The CDR3 region has the DNA TGTGCCAGTTTAAGAGGCAATCAGCCCCAGCATTTT. The whole variable domain, remainder taken from reference TRBV28 and TRBJ1-5, is DVKVTQSSRYLVKRTGEKVFLECVQDMDHENMFWYRQDPGLGLRLIYFSYDVKMKEKGDIPEGYSVSREKKERFSLILESASTNQTSMYLCASLRGNQPQHFGDGTRLSIL.

This clone was observed once. The chain couples TRBV5-1 to TRBJ2-1; D unclear. Germline V lookup: CDR1 SGHRS, CDR2 YFSETQ. The CDR3 is 13 amino acids. The V gene lost 0 bases and the J gene lost 7 bases, with 8 bases spanning the gap. Here the CDR3 reads CASSLVAENEQFF. CDR3 nucleotides: TGCGCCAGCAGCTTGGTTGCTGAGAATGAGCAGTTCTTC.

The V gene is TRBV30, the J gene TRBJ1-1; 11 nucleotides match TRBD1. Germline V CDR1 and CDR2: GTSNPN, SVGIG (reference sequence). The CDR3 length is 16 residues. The J segment lost 5 bases and the V segment lost 4 bases, leaving 12 bases of the junction unmatched. The CDR3 loop reads CAWKTIGQGAGTEAFF. CDR3 DNA: TGTGCCTGGAAGACGATCGGACAGGGGGCAGGAACTGAAGCTTTCTTT.

The chain combines TRBV29-1 with TRBJ2-1; perhaps TRBD2 as D (6 bases). Germline V lookup: CDR1 SQVTM, CDR2 ANQGSEA. The CDR3 extends over 15 amino acids. Trimming cost V 7 bases and J 0 bases, with 16 bases left between them. The CDR3 nucleotides read TGCAGCGGGGGCGGCGGGACGGACTCCTACAATGAGCAGTTCTTC. Amino acid sequence: CSGGGGTDSYNEQFF.

The rearrangement joins TRBV12-3 or TRBV12-4 to TRBJ2-2, with 7 positions matching TRBD1. There are 13 residues in the CDR3. V shed 7 bases and J 4 bases; nucleotides not matched to a gene: 3. CDR3 sequence: CASKQGSTGELFF. CDR3 nucleotides: TGTGCCAGCAAACAGGGGTCCACCGGGGAGCTGTTTTTT.

The rearrangement joins TRBV5-4 to TRBJ2-5; D is unresolved. Trimming pared 1 base from V and 4 bases from J, leaving 8 bases between. Germline V gene sequence: CDR1 SGHNT, CDR2 YYREEE (reference sequence). CDR3 size: 13 residues. The CDR3: CASSLKLSETQYF. For the CDR3, the DNA is TGTGCCAGCAGCTTGAAGCTGTCAGAGACCCAGTACTTC.

This chain joins TRBV6-2 or TRBV6-3 and TRBJ1-3; the D gene is possibly TRBD1 (5 bases). With 4 bases removed from V and 7 bases from J, the gap between germline ends came to 14 bases. Germline V gene sequence: CDR1 MNHEY, CDR2 SVGEGT. The CDR3 is made up of 14 amino acids. The CDR3 nucleotides are TGTGCCAGCAGTTTGACAGCGAGGCATAACACCATATATTTT. It translates to CASSLTARHNTIYF.

The J gene is TRBJ1-6, the V gene TRBV7-2, with 8 bases identical to TRBD1. The CDR3 consists of 15 residues. CDR1 is SGHTA, CDR2 FQGNSA, per germline. The V gene end was trimmed by 6 bases and the J gene end by 8 bases; junction bases not matched to a gene: 9. This CDR3 is CASSPGGWADSPLHF. In nucleotides, the CDR3 is TGTGCCAGCAGTCCAGGGGGCTGGGCAGATTCACCCCTCCACTTT.

The chain joins TRBV19 to TRBJ2-3; 15 nucleotides align to TRBD2. This CDR3 is 16 amino acids long. The V gene's germline CDR1 is LNHDA and CDR2 SQIVND (reference sequence). Trimming took 5 bases from V and 4 from J; bases not matched to a gene: 4. CDR3 loop: CASSAGLAGGADTQYF. DNA of the CDR3: TGTGCCAGTAGTGCGGGACTAGCGGGGGGAGCAGATACGCAGTATTTT.

This rearrangement joins TRBV5-1 to TRBJ1-2; D call uncertain. The CDR3 contains 14 residues. The V and J ends lost 0 bases and 0 bases respectively, with 6 bases between them. CDR1 is SGHRS and CDR2 is YFSETQ in the germline V gene. CDR3 sequence: CASSLGTTNYGYTF. For the CDR3, the DNA is TGCGCCAGCAGCTTGGGGACTACTAACTATGGCTACACCTTC.

The chain employs TRBV5-5 and TRBJ2-1; 10 positions agree with TRBD1. J gave up 0 bases and V 4 bases, and 13 bases lay outside the gene matches. The germline gives CDR1 SGHKS, CDR2 YYEKEE (reference sequence). This CDR3 is 19 amino acids long. CDR3 residues: CASSQDRGAATSSYNEQFF. In DNA, the CDR3 is TGTGCCAGCAGCCAGGACAGGGGGGCAGCGACAAGCTCCTACAATGAGCAGTTCTTC.

The chain recombines TRBV5-1 with TRBJ2-1, with D possibly TRBD2 on 5 matching bases. V was shortened by 0 bases and J by 5 bases, with 15 bases between the two germline ends. The CDR3 totals 16 residues. Germline CDR1 is SGHRS and CDR2 is YFSETQ. CDR3 in amino acids: CASSLEGRGKDNEQFF. The DNA for the CDR3 is TGCGCCAGCAGCTTGGAAGGTCGAGGGAAGGACAATGAGCAGTTCTTC.

The chain joins TRBV6-5 to TRBJ2-3; 15 bases are shared with TRBD2. Looked up from germline, CDR1 is MNHEY and CDR2 is SVGAGI. The junction had 3 bases not matched to a gene; V was cut back by 7 bases and J by 4 bases. The CDR3 totals 15 residues. The CDR3 is CASTGTSGGSDTQYF. CDR3 in DNA: TGTGCCAGCACCGGGACTAGCGGGGGGTCAGATACGCAGTATTTT.

This clone was counted once. The V gene is TRBV5-1, the J gene TRBJ2-1, with TRBD2 matching over 7 bases. The germline V gene has CDR1 SGHRS and CDR2 YFSETQ. The CDR3 covers 15 residues. Losses at the gene ends were 0 bases for V and 4 bases for J; bases not matched to a gene: 4. CDR3 in amino acids: CASSLASGEYNEQFF. In nucleotides, the CDR3 is TGCGCCAGCAGCTTGGCAAGCGGGGAGTACAATGAGCAGTTCTTC.

The gene calls are TRBV14 and TRBJ2-5; D remains unclear. This CDR3 contains 15 residues. Germline V gene lookup returns CDR1 SGHDN and CDR2 FVKESK. Trimming cost V 4 bases and J 0 bases, with 12 bases left between them. CDR3 in amino acids: CASSPNSWYQETQYF. The CDR3 DNA follows: TGTGCCAGCAGCCCCAACAGCTGGTACCAAGAGACCCAGTACTTC. Combining the CDR3 with reference TRBV14 and TRBJ2-5 gives the whole variable domain EAGVTQFPSHSVIEKGQTVTLRCDPISGHDNLYWYRRVMGKEIKFLLHFVKESKQDESGMPNNRFLAERTGGTYSTLKVQPAELEDSGVYFCASSPNSWYQETQYFGPGTRLLVL.

The rearrangement links TRBV7-2 to TRBJ2-3; D not certain. The germline CDR1 and CDR2 sequences are SGHTA and FQGNSA. The CDR3 runs 14 residues. Trimming shortened V by 1 base and J by 5 bases, and 10 bases separated the two germline ends. CDR3 protein: CASSLGVRGDTQYF. CDR3 in DNA: TGTGCCAGCAGCTTAGGGGTTCGAGGAGATACGCAGTATTTT.

In this sample, this clone turned up a few times. The chain joins TRBV2 to TRBJ2-3; 9 bases are shared with TRBD1. The CDR3 totals 15 residues. Unmatched junction bases numbered 6, after V lost 8 bases and J lost 0 bases. The V gene's germline CDR1 is SNHLY and CDR2 FYNNEI. CDR3 bases: TGTGCCAGCGCCGGACAGGGGTTTAGCACAGATACGCAGTATTTT. It is translated as CASAGQGFSTDTQYF.

The chain recombines TRBV19 with TRBJ1-5; TRBD1 is a possible D gene (5 bases). The CDR3 runs 15 residues. The V end lost 7 bases, the J end lost 0 bases, and 13 bases lay between the germline ends. Germline CDR1 reads LNHDA; CDR2 reads SQIVND (reference sequence). CDR3 loop: CASIGVRDSNQPQHF. DNA for the CDR3: TGTGCCAGTATAGGGGTAAGGGATAGCAATCAGCCCCAGCATTTT.

The J gene is TRBJ2-3, the V gene TRBV28; 8 bases match TRBD2. V was clipped by 7 bases and J by 4 bases; unmatched bases: 1. From germline, CDR1 is MDHEN and CDR2 SYDVKM. This CDR3 has 12 amino acids. The CDR3 protein is CASKRESDTQYF. The DNA of the CDR3 is TGTGCCAGCAAGCGGGAGTCAGATACGCAGTATTTT. Together with reference TRBV28 and TRBJ2-3, the CDR3 gives the full variable domain: DVKVTQSSRYLVKRTGEKVFLECVQDMDHENMFWYRQDPGLGLRLIYFSYDVKMKEKGDIPEGYSVSREKKERFSLILESASTNQTSMYLCASKRESDTQYFGPGTRLTVL.

This clone was observed a few times. The chain employs TRBV28 and TRBJ1-3; 7 bases agree with TRBD1. The CDR3 is made up of 16 amino acids. Germline V gives CDR1 MDHEN, CDR2 SYDVKM. V lost 6 bases to trimming and J lost 1 base; unmatched junction nucleotides: 9. The CDR3 sequence is CASRGGQYLSGNTIYF. The CDR3 DNA reads as TGTGCCAGCAGAGGGGGACAGTACCTTTCTGGAAACACCATATATTTT.